These 31 T cell receptor beta chains share one sample of origin, sequenced in a study of cytomegalovirus exposure and HLA in healthy donors. Primers included in the PCR were 60 Vbeta and 13 Jbeta primers. Produced via immunoSEQ multiplex PCR; TCRdb's table is partial and in-frame only. The sample carries some 71,000 clones, about three quarters recorded once. Material: PBMCs. These receptors all come from a man aged 18 to 30 in good health and CMV-seronegative.

The V gene is TRBV5-5, the J gene TRBJ2-3; tentatively, D is TRBD2 (5 bases). Germline V gene lookup returns CDR1 SGHKS and CDR2 YYEKEE (reference sequence). Trimming shortened V by 0 bases and J by 6 bases, and 11 bases separated the two germline ends. The CDR3 runs 14 residues. CDR3 bases: TGTGCCAGCAGCTTGGCGTCTAGCAGCGATACGCAGTATTTT. Encoded protein: CASSLASSSDTQYF.

V usage is TRBV5-1 and J usage is TRBJ1-3, with 7 bases lining up with TRBD1. After removal of 0 bases from V and 0 bases from J, the junction contained 3 bases not matched to a gene. The CDR3 runs to 16 residues. CDR1 SGHRS and CDR2 YFSETQ come from the germline V gene. The chain's CDR3 is CASSLGEGASGNTIYF. Written as DNA, the CDR3 is TGCGCCAGCAGCTTGGGAGAGGGGGCCTCTGGAAACACCATATATTTT.

A single count supports this clone. The rearrangement uses TRBV19 and TRBJ1-3; a weak D match, TRBD1 (5 bases). The CDR3 runs to 14 residues. V lost 5 bases to trimming and J lost 1 base, with 9 bases between them. Germline V gene sequence: CDR1 LNHDA, CDR2 SQIVND (reference sequence). CDR3 coding DNA: TGTGCCAGTAGTGCCCGGGGGTCTGGAAACACCATATATTTT. Translated, it gives CASSARGSGNTIYF.

The chain uses TRBV7-2 and TRBJ1-1; D unresolved. V shed 1 base and J shed 0 bases, with 6 bases lying between them. This CDR3 has 14 amino acids. The germline gives CDR1 SGHTA, CDR2 FQGNSA. DNA of the CDR3: TGTGCCAGCAGCTTAGGTAGAATGAACACTGAAGCTTTCTTT. Protein: CASSLGRMNTEAFF. The complete variable domain, with remaining parts taken from reference TRBV7-2 and TRBJ1-1, reads GAGVSQSPSNKVTEKGKDVELRCDPISGHTALYWYRQSLGQGLEFLIYFQGNSAPDKSGLPSDRFSAERTGGSVSTLTIQRTQQEDSAVYLCASSLGRMNTEAFFGQGTRLTVV.

Comment on this clone: This same CDR3 is encoded by further DNA sequences in the sample. V usage is TRBV14 and J usage is TRBJ2-1; no clear D gene. V was cut by 4 bases and J by 1 base, with 8 bases left in between. Germline CDR1 SGHDN, CDR2 FVKESK. There are 14 residues in the CDR3. The CDR3 region has the DNA TGTGCCAGCAGCCGAGGTGGGTCCTACAATGAGCAGTTCTTC. Amino acids: CASSRGGSYNEQFF.

V usage is TRBV2 and J usage is TRBJ2-5; D possibly corresponds to TRBD1 (5 bases). V was cut by 7 bases and J by 5 bases, with 17 bases left in between. This CDR3 spans 14 amino acids. Germline CDR1 reads SNHLY; CDR2 reads FYNNEI. The CDR3 DNA follows: TGTGCCAGCACCAAATCCAGGGTTAGGGAGACCCAGTACTTC. It is translated as CASTKSRVRETQYF.

CDR3 bases: TGTGCCAGCAGCTTAGCCCCACGGACTAGCGGGGGGGTGGAGACCCAGTACTTC. Residues: CASSLAPRTSGGVETQYF. J is TRBJ2-5 and V is TRBV7-2; TRBD2 agrees at 15 bases. The V and J ends lost 0 bases and 5 bases, in that order; junction bases with no gene match: 7. CDR1 is SGHTA, CDR2 FQGNSA, per germline. The CDR3 spans 18 residues.

The chain joins TRBV7-9 to TRBJ2-1, with 7 positions matching TRBD2. Germline CDR1 is SEHNR and CDR2 is FQNEAQ (reference sequence). V lost 4 bases and J lost 0; bases outside the gene matches: 9. This CDR3 spans 17 amino acids. The CDR3 region is CASSSRPSGSSYNEQFF. The DNA of the CDR3 is TGTGCCAGCAGCTCCAGGCCTAGCGGCAGCTCCTACAATGAGCAGTTCTTC.

This sequence joins TRBV10-3 and TRBJ2-6; 9 nucleotides line up with TRBD1. With V trimmed by 6 bases and J by 2 bases, 5 bases remained unmatched. Per germline, CDR1 ENHRY and CDR2 SYGVKD. The CDR3 extends over 16 amino acids. CDR3 in amino acids: CAIREGTGTGANVLTF. The CDR3 DNA follows: TGTGCCATCAGGGAAGGGACAGGGACTGGGGCCAACGTCCTGACTTTC.

The J gene is TRBJ1-2, the V gene TRBV19, with 7 nucleotides matching TRBD1. Unmatched junction bases numbered 5, after V lost 4 bases and J lost 0 bases. Looked up from germline, CDR1 is LNHDA and CDR2 is SQIVND (reference sequence). This CDR3 has 15 amino acids. The CDR3 DNA reads TGTGCCAGTAGTACACAGGGGACAGCTAACTATGGCTACACCTTC. It encodes CASSTQGTANYGYTF.

This rearrangement joins TRBV29-1 to TRBJ2-7; the D gene is possibly TRBD1 (5 bases). Per the germline V gene, CDR1 is SQVTM and CDR2 is ANQGSEA. Trimming took off 1 base at V and 0 bases at J, with 16 bases between the two ends. The CDR3 is made up of 16 amino acids. The CDR3 DNA sequence: TGCAGCGTTGAAGGGCTGGCAGGGCTAAGCTCCTACGAGCAGTACTTC. Its protein is CSVEGLAGLSSYEQYF.

This clone appeared a few times. The gene calls are TRBV7-9 and TRBJ1-5; D gene uncertain. The CDR3 length is 16 residues. The germline V gene has CDR1 SEHNR and CDR2 FQNEAQ (reference sequence). V was pared by 1 base and J by 0 bases, with 10 bases between. The CDR3 is CASSLVSSYSNQPQHF. The CDR3 DNA reads as TGTGCCAGCAGCTTAGTAAGCTCCTATAGCAATCAGCCCCAGCATTTT.

The V and J genes are TRBV29-1 and TRBJ2-1, with unresolved D. V dropped 8 bases and J dropped 0 bases, with 14 bases sitting between them. CDR3 length: 14 amino acids. Germline V lookup: CDR1 SQVTM, CDR2 ANQGSEA. CDR3 residues: CSSSDLVSYNEQFF. CDR3 nucleotides: TGCAGCTCCTCAGACTTGGTCTCCTACAATGAGCAGTTCTTC.

The rearrangement joins TRBV19 to TRBJ1-5; 8 nucleotides line up with TRBD1. V shed 3 bases and J 4 bases; nucleotides not matched to a gene: 5. CDR1 and CDR2 (germline): LNHDA, SQIVND (reference sequence). The CDR3 totals 15 residues. Written as DNA, the CDR3 is TGTGCCAGTAGTATTTTACGGGACAGGAATCAGCCCCAGCATTTT. It specifies CASSILRDRNQPQHF.

About this clone itself: Relative to the germline gene, one junction end is altered; a read error may explain this. The J gene is TRBJ2-5, the V gene TRBV28; 8 bases fit TRBD2. CDR3 length: 14 amino acids. The germline CDR1 and CDR2 sequences are MDHEN and SYDVKM. In DNA form, the CDR3 reads TGTGCTAGCAGTCCGGGGGGGGCCCAAGGGGCCCAGTACTTC. It is translated as CASSPGGAQGAQYF.

The sample holds one count of this clone. This sequence joins TRBV27 and TRBJ1-2; no definite D call. There are 11 residues in the CDR3. Per germline, CDR1 MNHEY and CDR2 SMNVEV (reference sequence). Trimming took 8 bases from V and 2 from J, leaving 6 bases between them. The DNA for the CDR3 is TGTGCCAGCGGGCAGAACTATGGCTACACCTTC. Its protein product is CASGQNYGYTF.

The chain couples TRBV7-3 to TRBJ2-5; TRBD2 agrees at 8 bases. The trim removed 6 bases at V and 2 bases at J, leaving 11 bases unmatched. CDR1 SGHTA and CDR2 FQGTGA come from the germline V gene. The CDR3 spans 16 residues. The CDR3 sequence is CASSSNGGAGQETQYF. The DNA of the CDR3 is TGTGCCAGCAGTTCGAACGGGGGGGCCGGGCAAGAGACCCAGTACTTC.

This chain uses TRBV11-2 with TRBJ1-2, with 7 bases that match TRBD1. V lost 1 base and J lost 6; bases outside the gene matches: 8. There are 15 residues in the CDR3. CDR1 SGHAT and CDR2 FQNNGV come from the germline V gene. The CDR3 DNA follows: TGTGCCAGCAGCTTAGTCTCTAGGGGGCGGGATGGCTACACCTTC. Translating gives CASSLVSRGRDGYTF.

The V and J genes are TRBV27 and TRBJ2-3; 7 bases line up with TRBD2. With V trimmed by 3 bases and J by 4 bases, 10 bases remained unmatched. The germline V gene has CDR1 MNHEY and CDR2 SMNVEV (reference sequence). This CDR3 has 16 amino acids. CDR3 DNA: TGTGCCAGCAGTTTTTCGGGGGGTCCGTTCGCAGATACGCAGTATTTT. Amino acids: CASSFSGGPFADTQYF.

This clone was recorded a few times. The rearrangement links TRBV25-1 to TRBJ2-1; TRBD2 is a possible D gene (7 bases). This CDR3 is 15 amino acids long. Trimming shortened V by 2 bases and J by 4 bases, and 12 bases separated the two germline ends. Germline CDR1 and CDR2: MGHDK and SYGVNS. Here the CDR3 reads CASSEVAGAYNEQFF. Written as DNA, the CDR3 is TGTGCCAGCAGTGAAGTGGCGGGGGCTTACAATGAGCAGTTCTTC.

A remark on this clone: The same CDR3 arises from other DNA sequences in this sample as well. The chain is built from TRBV19 and TRBJ2-7; 8 nucleotides agree with TRBD1. V shed 1 base and J 7 bases; nucleotides not matched to a gene: 3. The CDR3 totals 13 residues. The germline gives CDR1 LNHDA, CDR2 SQIVND (reference sequence). The chain's CDR3 is CASSIGQGREQYF. The CDR3 DNA is TGTGCCAGTAGTATAGGACAGGGGAGGGAGCAGTACTTC.

Written as DNA, the CDR3 is TGCAGCGTTAAGACAGGGCCCTACGAGCAGTACTTC. Residues: CSVKTGPYEQYF. The chain is built from TRBV29-1 and TRBJ2-7; 7 positions match TRBD1. CDR1 and CDR2 from the germline V gene are SQVTM and ANQGSEA. This CDR3 is built from 12 residues. The junction had 3 bases not matched to a gene; V was cut back by 5 bases and J by 2 bases.

The chain combines TRBV2 with TRBJ2-6; a weak D match, TRBD1 (6 bases). This CDR3 is built from 15 residues. CDR1 is SNHLY and CDR2 is FYNNEI in the germline V gene. With 6 bases removed from V and 0 bases from J, the gap between germline ends came to 9 bases. CDR3 sequence reads: CASRTGYSGANVLTF. As DNA, the CDR3 is TGTGCCAGCAGGACAGGTTACTCTGGGGCCAACGTCCTGACTTTC. Full variable domain (remainder filled in from reference TRBV2 and TRBJ2-6): EPEVTQTPSHQVTQMGQEVILRCVPISNHLYFYWYRQILGQKVEFLVSFYNNEISEKSEIFDDQFSVERPDGSNFTLKIRSTKLEDSAMYFCASRTGYSGANVLTFGAGSRLTVL.

The V call is TRBV5-6, the J call TRBJ1-6, with 9 bases lining up with TRBD1. From germline, CDR1 is SGHDT and CDR2 YYEEEE. The junction had 3 bases not matched to a gene; V was cut back by 4 bases and J by 7 bases. CDR3 length: 14 amino acids. CDR3 region: CASSLTGGNSPLHF. The CDR3 DNA reads TGTGCCAGCAGCCTAACAGGGGGCAATTCACCCCTCCACTTT. Complete variable domain (other parts from reference TRBV5-6 and TRBJ1-6): DAGVTQSPTHLIKTRGQQVTLRCSPKSGHDTVSWYQQALGQGPQFIFQYYEEEERQRGNFPDRFSGHQFPNYSSELNVNALLLGDSALYLCASSLTGGNSPLHFGNGTRLTVT.

The chain has TRBV19 and TRBJ2-1, with 11 bases lining up with TRBD2. Losses at the gene ends were 5 bases for V and 6 bases for J; bases not matched to a gene: 12. The CDR3 has 17 residues. Germline V gene lookup returns CDR1 LNHDA and CDR2 SQIVND (reference sequence). Here the CDR3 reads CASSPTPTSGVFNEQFF. The CDR3 DNA reads as TGTGCCAGTAGTCCGACGCCGACTAGCGGGGTATTCAATGAGCAGTTCTTC.

The chain combines TRBV9 with TRBJ2-3, with D possibly TRBD1 on 6 matching bases. The V and J ends lost 1 base and 2 bases respectively, with 14 bases between them. The CDR3 is made up of 16 amino acids. The V gene's germline CDR1 is SGDLS and CDR2 YYNGEE. The CDR3 reads CASSVMRDTFTDTQYF. DNA for the CDR3: TGTGCCAGCAGCGTAATGAGGGACACATTCACAGATACGCAGTATTTT.

The rearrangement uses TRBV4-3 and TRBJ1-4; weak D call: TRBD1 (5 bases). The germline V gene encodes CDR1 LGHNA and CDR2 YSLEER. V lost 0 bases and J lost 8, with 13 bases in between. This CDR3 spans 15 amino acids. CDR3 loop: CASSQDAQGWEKLFF. The DNA for the CDR3 is TGCGCCAGCAGCCAAGATGCCCAGGGTTGGGAAAAACTGTTTTTT.

The chain recombines TRBV23-1 with TRBJ1-2, with 7 positions matching TRBD1. TRBV23-1 has ORF status, its function being uncertain. The V and J ends lost 4 bases and 14 bases, in that order; junction bases with no gene match: 16. The CDR3 sequence is 14 residues long. The CDR3 loop is CASSPEQGRGFETF. CDR3 coding DNA: TGCGCCAGCAGTCCGGAACAGGGGCGGGGATTTGAAACCTTC.

The V call is TRBV19, the J call TRBJ1-2, with unresolved D. Germline V CDR1 and CDR2: LNHDA, SQIVND (reference sequence). The CDR3 runs to 15 residues. Trimming took off 8 bases at V and 0 bases at J, with 16 bases between the two ends. Here the CDR3 DNA reads TGTGCCAGTGACGGAGTTTCCGGGACTAACTATGGCTACACCTTC. Protein product: CASDGVSGTNYGYTF.

This clone came up a few times. The V and J genes are TRBV6-1 and TRBJ2-7; 9 bases align to TRBD1. The trim removed 5 bases at V and 5 bases at J, leaving 4 bases unmatched. CDR1 and CDR2 (germline): MNHNS, SASEGT. This CDR3 region has 13 residues. Here the CDR3 reads CASSRRTGDEQYV. The CDR3 DNA reads as TGTGCCAGCAGTAGAAGGACAGGGGACGAGCAGTACGTC.

The chain uses TRBV15 and TRBJ1-1, with a possible D match to TRBD1 (5 bases). The CDR3 is 12 amino acids. V lost 4 bases to trimming and J lost 10 bases, with 13 bases between them. In germline, CDR1 is LNHNV, CDR2 YYDKDF (reference sequence). The CDR3 reads CATSNQGRVAFF. The DNA for the CDR3 is TGTGCCACCAGCAATCAGGGCAGAGTAGCTTTCTTT.